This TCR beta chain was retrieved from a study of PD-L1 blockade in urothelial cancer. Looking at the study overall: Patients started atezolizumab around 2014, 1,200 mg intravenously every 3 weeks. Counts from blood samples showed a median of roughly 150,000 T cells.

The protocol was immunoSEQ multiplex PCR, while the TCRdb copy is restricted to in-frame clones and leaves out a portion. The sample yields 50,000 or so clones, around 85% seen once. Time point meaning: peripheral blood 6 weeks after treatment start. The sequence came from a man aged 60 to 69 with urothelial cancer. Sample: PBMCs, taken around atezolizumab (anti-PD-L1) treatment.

This CDR3 is CASSLDFRGTEAFF. The CDR3 DNA reads TGTGCCAGCAGCTTAGATTTCCGGGGGACTGAAGCTTTCTTT. The chain combines TRBV11-2 with TRBJ1-1; D is perhaps TRBD1 (5 bases). Germline V gene data show CDR1 as SGHAT and CDR2 as FQNNGV. Trimming removed 0 bases at V and 5 bases at J, with 10 bases between. This CDR3 is built from 14 residues.